This TCR beta chain was identified in a study of blood T cell repertoires in COVID-19. Study-wide background: COVID-19 samples collected from the United States, Italy and Spain covered acute and convalescent phases. PBMCs, B-cell-depleted T cells, or T cells were the source of the cDNA or gDNA that made up the material.

Original data processing: Estimation of nucleated cell counts was performed using reference gene primer amplification. Profiled with immunoSEQ multiplex PCR; TCRdb holds only in-frame clones, not every one. V and J calls plus clone size are reproduced from that table; the DNA served to infer D and trimming. This repertoire shows around 180,000 clones, under 90% found once; its top ten account for roughly a tenth. The CDR3 sequence is 14 residues long. Germline trimming cut 4 bases from V and 1 base from J; bases unmatched to any gene: 4. Per germline, CDR1 SGHDT and CDR2 YYEEEE. The source of this sequence is a woman aged 80 or older with active or convalescent COVID-19. What was sequenced was peripheral blood. This chain joins TRBV5-6 and TRBJ2-7, with TRBD2 identical over 8 bases. This CDR3 is CASSPIAGSYEQYF. The CDR3 DNA follows: TGTGCCAGCAGCCCTATAGCGGGGTCCTACGAGCAGTACTTC. The whole variable domain, filled in from reference TRBV5-6 and TRBJ2-7, reads DAGVTQSPTHLIKTRGQQVTLRCSPKSGHDTVSWYQQALGQGPQFIFQYYEEEERQRGNFPDRFSGHQFPNYSSELNVNALLLGDSALYLCASSPIAGSYEQYFGPGTRLTVT.